Below are 26 T cell receptor beta chains sequenced from a single sample in a study of shared clonotypes between healthy human individuals. Sequencing was performed with immunoSEQ multiplex PCR; in TCRdb, only in-frame clones are kept and a portion is missing. The top ten clones hold approximately 22% of a sample with about 680,000 clones, 92% of them seen once. It was CD45RO-negative cells, positively selected for CCR7, that made up naive CD8 cells, with terminally differentiated effector memory CD45RA+ cells excluded. Sequencing was done on a sample of naive CD8+ T cells sorted from blood. All receptors come from a man aged 25-45 years in good health.

The chain is built from TRBV5-3 and TRBJ1-3; 9 bases map to TRBD1. TRBV5-3 qualifies as an ORF whose function is uncertain. Trimming removed 4 bases from V and 8 bases from J; junction bases left unmatched: 7. CDR3 length: 14 residues. As DNA, the CDR3 is TGTGCCAGAAGCATAGGGGACAGGGTTGACACCATATATTTT. Its translation is CARSIGDRVDTIYF.

The chain carries TRBV28 and TRBJ1-2, with D tentatively TRBD1 (5 bases). Between the trimmed V and J ends, which lost 5 bases and 6 bases, there was a span of 13 bases. Germline-derived CDR1 and CDR2 are MDHEN and SYDVKM. This CDR3 is 13 amino acids long. CDR3 bases: TGTGCCAGCAGTCGGGACGGCCCAGATGGCTACACCTTC. Protein product: CASSRDGPDGYTF.

V gene TRBV7-8 combines with J gene TRBJ2-1; D remains ambiguous. CDR1 is SGHVS, CDR2 FQNEAQ, per germline. Trimming took 5 bases from V and 16 from J, leaving 21 bases between them. The CDR3 is made up of 13 amino acids. This CDR3 reads CASSPNDFLPLFF. In DNA, the CDR3 is TGTGCCAGCAGCCCTAACGACTTTCTCCCTCTCTTCTTC. Combining the CDR3 with reference TRBV7-8 and TRBJ2-1 gives the whole variable domain GAGVSQSPRYKVAKRGQDVALRCDPISGHVSLFWYQQALGQGPEFLTYFQNEAQLDKSGLPSDRFFAERPEGSVSTLKIQRTQQEDSAVYLCASSPNDFLPLFFGPGTRLTVL.

The CDR3 protein is CASSLGPGENTGELFF. Written as DNA, the CDR3 is TGTGCCAGCAGCTTAGGTCCAGGGGAGAACACCGGGGAGCTGTTTTTT. The rearrangement links TRBV13 to TRBJ2-2; a weak D match, TRBD1 (6 bases). This CDR3 is 16 amino acids long. Germline V CDR1 and CDR2: PRHDT, FYEKMQ (reference sequence). Trimming shortened V by 0 bases and J by 1 base, and 9 bases separated the two germline ends.

The rearrangement uses TRBV19 and TRBJ2-1; 8 bases match TRBD2. V lost 0 bases and J lost 0; bases outside the gene matches: 4. Germline assignment: CDR1 LNHDA and CDR2 SQIVND (reference sequence). This CDR3 has 17 amino acids. The CDR3 loop is CASSIDRLASSYNEQFF. The CDR3 DNA reads TGTGCCAGTAGTATAGATCGACTAGCGAGCTCCTACAATGAGCAGTTCTTC.

The rearrangement joins TRBV27 to TRBJ2-1, with D possibly matching TRBD1 (6 bases). The ends were cut back, 3 bases at V and 5 bases at J, with 8 bases in the middle. Germline V gene sequence: CDR1 MNHEY, CDR2 SMNVEV (reference sequence). The CDR3 has 13 residues. CDR3: CASSLDSHNEQFF. CDR3 DNA sequence: TGTGCCAGCAGTTTGGACAGCCACAATGAGCAGTTCTTC.

This chain joins TRBV5-6 and TRBJ2-7; 8 nucleotides align to TRBD1. V shed 2 bases, J shed 3 bases, and the junction held 10 bases outside the gene matches. CDR1 and CDR2 from the germline V gene are SGHDT and YYEEEE. The CDR3 sequence is 16 residues long. The CDR3 protein is CASSFGSGTGLYEQYF. The DNA for the CDR3 is TGTGCCAGCAGCTTCGGATCCGGGACAGGCCTCTACGAGCAGTACTTC.

With respect to this clone: The limits of the CDR3 on the DNA are not certain, so only TCRdb's listed CDR3 is given. The rearrangement uses TRBV9 and TRBJ2-4; no check of the table's D call, TRBD2, against the DNA was made. Looked up from germline, CDR1 is SGDLS and CDR2 is YYNGEE. From its first to its last residue, the CDR3 has 14 amino acids. CDR3 region: CASSVGGGTGPGLF.

V gene TRBV28 combines with J gene TRBJ2-3; TRBD2 is a possible D gene (6 bases). Germline CDR1 MDHEN, CDR2 SYDVKM. This CDR3 has 17 amino acids. With 7 bases removed from V and 5 bases from J, the gap between germline ends came to 25 bases. The CDR3 region has the DNA TGTGCCAGCAAGGTAGCGCCCCCGAGCGGAGCGGGAGATACGCAGTATTTT. Amino acids: CASKVAPPSGAGDTQYF.

This chain joins TRBV9 and TRBJ2-1; 10 nucleotides line up with TRBD1. CDR1 is SGDLS and CDR2 is YYNGEE in the germline V gene. The CDR3 loop spans 17 amino acids. Unmatched junction bases numbered 3, after V lost 0 bases and J lost 0 bases. The CDR3 DNA reads TGTGCCAGCAGCGTAGGTGGGACAGGGGCCTCCTACAATGAGCAGTTCTTC. Translating it yields CASSVGGTGASYNEQFF.

This clone was counted a few times. The V and J genes are TRBV5-5 and TRBJ1-5, with no clear D. Germline CDR1 is SGHKS and CDR2 is YYEKEE (reference sequence). V was clipped by 1 base and J by 10 bases, with 15 bases between them. The CDR3 is 14 residues long. For the CDR3, the DNA is TGTGCCAGCAGCTTGTGGGAGTCCTCCGATCCCCAGCATTTT. It specifies CASSLWESSDPQHF.

V gene TRBV6-6 combines with J gene TRBJ2-7; possible D gene TRBD2, 6 bases. The CDR3 consists of 13 residues. Germline V lookup: CDR1 MNHNY, CDR2 SVGAGI (reference sequence). The V gene lost 6 bases and the J gene lost 3 bases, with 12 bases spanning the gap. CDR3 in amino acids: CASREGWGYEQYF. The CDR3 DNA follows: TGTGCCAGCAGGGAGGGATGGGGCTACGAGCAGTACTTC.

The chain employs TRBV7-2 and TRBJ2-7; 8 bases fit TRBD2. The trim removed 2 bases at V and 6 bases at J, leaving 3 bases unmatched. In germline, CDR1 is SGHTA, CDR2 FQGNSA. The CDR3 totals 13 residues. CDR3 bases: TGTGCCAGCAGCTTACCAGCGGGAGTCGAGCAGTACTTC. Translating it yields CASSLPAGVEQYF.

This sequence joins TRBV4-3 and TRBJ2-7; TRBD2 aligns across 10 bases. CDR1 and CDR2 from the germline V gene are LGHNA and YSLEER. The CDR3 runs 18 residues. The junction had 12 bases not matched to a gene; V was cut back by 0 bases and J by 4 bases. CDR3 coding DNA: TGCGCCAGCAGCCAAGATCGGGAGGGACTAGCGTTACAGTACGAGCAGTACTTC. It is translated as CASSQDREGLALQYEQYF.

The rearrangement links TRBV14 to TRBJ1-1; 7 bases align to TRBD1. V lost 2 bases, J lost 5 bases, and 5 bases stayed unmatched. CDR1 SGHDN and CDR2 FVKESK come from the germline V gene. The CDR3 covers 14 residues. CDR3 loop: CASSQSTGRTEAFF. The CDR3 nucleotides read TGTGCCAGCAGCCAATCGACAGGGCGGACTGAAGCTTTCTTT. The full variable domain, rest sourced from reference TRBV14 and TRBJ1-1, is EAGVTQFPSHSVIEKGQTVTLRCDPISGHDNLYWYRRVMGKEIKFLLHFVKESKQDESGMPNNRFLAERTGGTYSTLKVQPAELEDSGVYFCASSQSTGRTEAFFGQGTRLTVV.

The rearrangement joins TRBV7-9 to TRBJ2-1, with 9 nucleotides matching TRBD2. Losses at the gene ends were 2 bases for V and 8 bases for J; bases not matched to a gene: 7. The germline CDR1 and CDR2 sequences are SEHNR and FQNEAQ (reference sequence). The CDR3 consists of 15 residues. CDR3 in DNA: TGTGCCAGCAGCTTAATAGCGGGAGCGTTCGATGAGCAGTTCTTC. This gives the protein CASSLIAGAFDEQFF.

As concerns this clone: Other DNA sequences of this sample code for an identical CDR3. The chain is built from TRBV7-9 and TRBJ2-3; D remains unclear. Per the germline V gene, CDR1 is SEHNR and CDR2 is FQNEAQ (reference sequence). This CDR3 region has 12 residues. V was shortened by 1 base and J by 4 bases, with 3 bases between the two germline ends. Here the CDR3 reads CASSLEADTQYF. DNA of the CDR3: TGTGCCAGCAGCTTAGAAGCAGATACGCAGTATTTT.

The V gene is TRBV5-6, the J gene TRBJ2-7; possible D gene TRBD1, 5 bases. Trimming took off 3 bases at V and 5 bases at J, with 21 bases between the two ends. The germline V gene has CDR1 SGHDT and CDR2 YYEEEE. This CDR3 region has 16 residues. The CDR3 here is CASSYFDSLVEDEQYF. CDR3 nucleotide sequence: TGTGCCAGCAGCTACTTTGACAGCCTGGTCGAAGACGAGCAGTACTTC.

V and J are TRBV6-1 and TRBJ2-7; no firm D call. Trimming removed 2 bases at V and 5 bases at J, with 4 bases between. The CDR3 consists of 11 residues. CDR1 and CDR2 (germline): MNHNS, SASEGT. CDR3 amino acids: CASSEIHEQYF. As DNA, the CDR3 is TGTGCCAGCAGTGAAATACACGAGCAGTACTTC.

V usage is TRBV4-3 and J usage is TRBJ2-1; possibly TRBD1 for D (6 bases). This CDR3 has 14 amino acids. Per the germline V gene, CDR1 is LGHNA and CDR2 is YSLEER. With 0 bases removed from V and 8 bases from J, the gap between germline ends came to 11 bases. The CDR3 region is CASSQDGGWDEQFF. DNA of the CDR3: TGCGCCAGCAGCCAAGATGGGGGCTGGGATGAGCAGTTCTTC.

The rearrangement uses TRBV7-6 and TRBJ2-7, with 11 bases aligning to TRBD2. The germline gives CDR1 SGHVS, CDR2 FNYEAQ. V shed 5 bases, J shed 6 bases, and the junction held 6 bases outside the gene matches. The CDR3 has 14 amino acids. CDR3 nucleotide sequence: TGTGCCAGCAGCGCTACTAGCGGGAGACTCGAGCAGTACTTC. Protein product: CASSATSGRLEQYF.

In this sample, this clone turned up once. The rearrangement links TRBV2 to TRBJ2-2, with 11 bases matching TRBD2. Trimming took 8 bases from V and 3 from J; bases not matched to a gene: 2. Germline lookup yields CDR1 SNHLY and CDR2 FYNNEI. The CDR3 loop spans 14 amino acids. The CDR3 coding sequence is TGTGCCAGCGGGACTAGCGGCTACACCGGGGAGCTGTTTTTT. The encoded protein is CASGTSGYTGELFF. Variable domain in full (rest from reference TRBV2 and TRBJ2-2): EPEVTQTPSHQVTQMGQEVILRCVPISNHLYFYWYRQILGQKVEFLVSFYNNEISEKSEIFDDQFSVERPDGSNFTLKIRSTKLEDSAMYFCASGTSGYTGELFFGEGSRLTVL.

The V call is TRBV2, the J call TRBJ2-1; D ambiguous. The germline V gene has CDR1 SNHLY and CDR2 FYNNEI. There are 18 residues in the CDR3. V dropped 5 bases and J dropped 5 bases, with 25 bases sitting between them. DNA for the CDR3: TGTGCCAGCAGTCCGGGTCTCCTCGAGACGATTACTGACAATGAGCAGTTCTTC. It is translated as CASSPGLLETITDNEQFF.

This chain links TRBV11-2 with TRBJ1-1; D may be TRBD1 (6 bases). This CDR3 has 14 amino acids. CDR1 is SGHAT and CDR2 is FQNNGV in the germline V gene. V was cut by 1 base and J by 7 bases, with 13 bases left in between. This CDR3 reads CASSLGWGPDEAFF. The CDR3 DNA is TGTGCCAGCAGCTTAGGTTGGGGGCCCGATGAAGCTTTCTTT.

The J gene is TRBJ2-6, the V gene TRBV13; 7 nucleotides align to TRBD1. V lost 1 base to trimming and J lost 0 bases; unmatched junction nucleotides: 6. Germline V gene sequence: CDR1 PRHDT, CDR2 FYEKMQ (reference sequence). This CDR3 contains 18 residues. The CDR3 spells CASSLAGTALSGANVLTF. CDR3 bases: TGTGCCAGCAGCTTAGCCGGGACAGCCCTCTCTGGGGCCAACGTCCTGACTTTC.

The rearrangement links TRBV4-1 to TRBJ1-5; D unclear. V was shortened by 0 bases and J by 7 bases, with 16 bases between the two germline ends. CDR1 MGHRA and CDR2 YSYEKL come from the germline V gene. The CDR3 consists of 16 residues. In DNA, the CDR3 is TGCGCCAGCAGCCAAGACCCCCTGGGAGGCGGGCAGCCCCAGCATTTT. This codes for CASSQDPLGGGQPQHF.